The clone carrying this TCR beta chain was detected many times. Antigen: not known. Individual cDNA molecules received unique molecular identifiers during library preparation. TCRdb recomputed calls from the 5' RACE reads with MiXCR, one row per CDR3 protein. The data show under 75,000 distinct CDR3 sequences, 13% seen once. The source of the sample is a study of early T cells in non-severe SARS-CoV-2 infection. For the study at large: Chains from this unsorted whole-blood bulk RNA could not be paired.

General study results and limits: Clonotype matching in VDJdb favored anti-spike CD8 responses and did not capture private and CD4 specificities.

V lost 2 bases to trimming and J lost 5 bases; unmatched junction nucleotides: 9. CDR1 and CDR2 from the germline V gene are MNHEY and SVGEGT. The CDR3 extends over 16 amino acids. The chain couples TRBV6-2 or TRBV6-3 to TRBJ1-5; 7 positions match TRBD1. The receptor was isolated from an adult who was a healthcare worker with PCR-confirmed SARS-CoV-2 infection or an uninfected control (not recorded which). The sample taken for sequencing was whole blood. CDR3 nucleotide sequence: TGTGCCAGCAGTTACGCAGACAGGGTGGCTGATCAGCCCCAGCATTTT. Protein sequence: CASSYADRVADQPQHF.